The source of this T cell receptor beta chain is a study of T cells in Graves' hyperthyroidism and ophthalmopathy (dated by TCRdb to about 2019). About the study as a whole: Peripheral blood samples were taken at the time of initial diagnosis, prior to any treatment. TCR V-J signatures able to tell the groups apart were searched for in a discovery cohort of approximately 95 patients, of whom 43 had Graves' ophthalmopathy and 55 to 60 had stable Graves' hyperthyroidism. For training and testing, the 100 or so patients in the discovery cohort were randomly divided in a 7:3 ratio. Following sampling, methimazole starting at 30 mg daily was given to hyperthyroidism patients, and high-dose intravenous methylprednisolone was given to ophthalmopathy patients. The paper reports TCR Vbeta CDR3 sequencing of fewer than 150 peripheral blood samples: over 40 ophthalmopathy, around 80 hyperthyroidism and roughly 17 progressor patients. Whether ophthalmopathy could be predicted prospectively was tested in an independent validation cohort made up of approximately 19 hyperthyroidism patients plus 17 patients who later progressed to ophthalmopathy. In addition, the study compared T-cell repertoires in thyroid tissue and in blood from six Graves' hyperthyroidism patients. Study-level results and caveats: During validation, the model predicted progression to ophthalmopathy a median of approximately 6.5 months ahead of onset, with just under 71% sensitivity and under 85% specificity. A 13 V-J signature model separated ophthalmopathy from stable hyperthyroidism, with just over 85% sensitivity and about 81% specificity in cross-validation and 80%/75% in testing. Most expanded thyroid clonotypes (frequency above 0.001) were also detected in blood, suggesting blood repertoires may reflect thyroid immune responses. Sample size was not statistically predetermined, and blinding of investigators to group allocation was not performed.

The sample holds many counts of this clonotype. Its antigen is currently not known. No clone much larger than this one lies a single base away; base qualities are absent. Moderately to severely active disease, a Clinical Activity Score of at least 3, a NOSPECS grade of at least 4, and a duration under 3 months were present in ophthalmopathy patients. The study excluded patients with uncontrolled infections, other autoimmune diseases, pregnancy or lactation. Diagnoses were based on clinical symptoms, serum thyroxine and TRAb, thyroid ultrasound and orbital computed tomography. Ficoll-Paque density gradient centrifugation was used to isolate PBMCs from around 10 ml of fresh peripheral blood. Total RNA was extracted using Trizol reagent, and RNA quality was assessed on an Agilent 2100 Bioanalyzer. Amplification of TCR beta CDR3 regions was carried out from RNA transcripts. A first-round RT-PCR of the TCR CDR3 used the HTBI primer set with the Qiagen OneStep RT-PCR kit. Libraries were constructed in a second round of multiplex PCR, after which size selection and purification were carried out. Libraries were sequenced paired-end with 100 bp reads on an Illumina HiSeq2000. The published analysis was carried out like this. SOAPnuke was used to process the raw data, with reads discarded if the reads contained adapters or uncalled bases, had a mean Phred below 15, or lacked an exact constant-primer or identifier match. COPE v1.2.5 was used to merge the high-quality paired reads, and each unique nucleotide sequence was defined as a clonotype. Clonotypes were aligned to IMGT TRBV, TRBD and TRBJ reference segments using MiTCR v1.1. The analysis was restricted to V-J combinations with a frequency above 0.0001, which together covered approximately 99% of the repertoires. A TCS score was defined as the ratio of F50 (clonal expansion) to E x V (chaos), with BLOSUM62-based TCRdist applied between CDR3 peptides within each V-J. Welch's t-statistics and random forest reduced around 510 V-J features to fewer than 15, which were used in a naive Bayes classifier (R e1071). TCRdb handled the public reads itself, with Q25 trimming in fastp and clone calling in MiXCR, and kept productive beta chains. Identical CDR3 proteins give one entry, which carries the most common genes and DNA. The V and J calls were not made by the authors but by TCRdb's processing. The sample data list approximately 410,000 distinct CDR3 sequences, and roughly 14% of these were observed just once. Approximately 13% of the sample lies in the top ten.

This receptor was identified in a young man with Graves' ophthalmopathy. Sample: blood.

The CDR3 loop reads CASSGRGRRETQYF. In nucleotides, the sequence is TGCGCCAGCAGCGGCCGGGGCCGACGAGAGACCCAGTACTTC. The chain was built from TRBV5-1 and TRBJ2-5, with a tentative D call of TRBD1 or TRBD2, each matching 5 bases. The CDR3 has 14 amino acids, counting the end cysteine and phenylalanine. CDR3 DNA is the only sequence kept; it has 42 bases, read in frame from the first base. CDR1 and CDR2, looked up from the germline V gene, are SGHRS and YFSETQ. The junction shows trimming of 4 bases on V and 4 bases on J, plus 14 bases between the germline ends.